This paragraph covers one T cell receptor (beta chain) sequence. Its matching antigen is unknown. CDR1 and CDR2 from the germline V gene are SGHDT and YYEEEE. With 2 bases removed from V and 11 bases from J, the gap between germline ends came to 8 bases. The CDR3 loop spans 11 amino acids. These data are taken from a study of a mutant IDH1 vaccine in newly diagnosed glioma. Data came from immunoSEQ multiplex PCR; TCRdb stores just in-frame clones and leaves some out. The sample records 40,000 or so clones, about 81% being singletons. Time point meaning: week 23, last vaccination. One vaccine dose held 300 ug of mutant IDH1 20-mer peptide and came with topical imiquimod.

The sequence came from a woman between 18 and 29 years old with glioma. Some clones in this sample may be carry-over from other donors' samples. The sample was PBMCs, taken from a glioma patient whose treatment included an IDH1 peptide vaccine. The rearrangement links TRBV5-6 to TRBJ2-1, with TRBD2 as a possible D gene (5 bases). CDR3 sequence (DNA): TGTGCCAGCAGCTTAGGGAGTCAGCAGTTCTTC. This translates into CASSLGSQQFF.